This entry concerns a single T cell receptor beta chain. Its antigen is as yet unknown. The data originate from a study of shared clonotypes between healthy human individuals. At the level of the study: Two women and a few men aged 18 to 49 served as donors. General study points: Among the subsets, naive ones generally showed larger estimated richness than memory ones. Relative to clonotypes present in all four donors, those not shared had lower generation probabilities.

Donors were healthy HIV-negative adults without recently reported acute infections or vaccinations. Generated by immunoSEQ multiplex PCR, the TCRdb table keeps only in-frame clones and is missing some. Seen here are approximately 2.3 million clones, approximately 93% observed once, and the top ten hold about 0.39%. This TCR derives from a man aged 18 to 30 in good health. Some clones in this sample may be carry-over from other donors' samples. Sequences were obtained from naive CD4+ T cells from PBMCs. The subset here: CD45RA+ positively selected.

This CDR3 is CASSFRGAQPQHF. CDR3 sequence (DNA): TGTGCCAGTAGTTTCAGGGGGGCTCAGCCCCAGCATTTT. V usage is TRBV19 and J usage is TRBJ1-5; 7 bases are a match to TRBD1. The CDR3 extends over 13 amino acids. Germline CDR1 is LNHDA and CDR2 is SQIVND (reference sequence). The ends lost 5 bases at V and 6 bases at J; junction bases unmatched: 4.